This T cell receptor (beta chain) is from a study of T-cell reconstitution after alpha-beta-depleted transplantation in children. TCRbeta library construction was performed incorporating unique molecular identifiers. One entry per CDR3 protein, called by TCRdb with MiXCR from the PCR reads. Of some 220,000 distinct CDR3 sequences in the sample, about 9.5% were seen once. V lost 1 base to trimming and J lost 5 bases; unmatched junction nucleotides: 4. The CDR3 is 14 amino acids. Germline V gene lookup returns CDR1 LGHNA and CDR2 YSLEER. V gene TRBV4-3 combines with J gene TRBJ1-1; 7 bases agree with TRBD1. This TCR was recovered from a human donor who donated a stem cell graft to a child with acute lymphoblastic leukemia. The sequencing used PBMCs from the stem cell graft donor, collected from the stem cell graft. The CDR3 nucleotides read TGCGCCAGCAGCCAAGTAGACAGGGAGACTGAAGCTTTCTTT. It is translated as CASSQVDRETEAFF.